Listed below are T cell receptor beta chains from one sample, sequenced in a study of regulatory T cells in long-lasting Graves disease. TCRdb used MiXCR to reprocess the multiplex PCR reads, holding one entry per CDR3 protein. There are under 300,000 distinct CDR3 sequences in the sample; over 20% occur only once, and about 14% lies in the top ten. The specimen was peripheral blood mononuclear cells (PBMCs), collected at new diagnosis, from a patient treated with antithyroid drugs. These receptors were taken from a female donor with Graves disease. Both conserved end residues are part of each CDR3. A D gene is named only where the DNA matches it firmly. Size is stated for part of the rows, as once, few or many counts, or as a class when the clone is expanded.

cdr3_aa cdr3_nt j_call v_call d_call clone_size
CASSWGQYNEQFF TGTGCCAGCAGCTGGGGACAATACAATGAGCAGTTCTTC TRBJ2-1 TRBV14 . few
CASSLLAGGPSYEQYF TGTGCCAGCAGCCTACTAGCGGGAGGCCCCTCCTACGAGCAGTACTTC TRBJ2-7 TRBV4-2 TRBD2 many
CASSVEGAGETQYF TGTGCCAGCAGCGTAGAAGGGGCCGGGGAGACCCAGTACTTC TRBJ2-5 TRBV9 . many
CASSAGGVGVYGYTF TGTGCCAGCAGCGCCGGCGGGGTGGGGGTTTATGGCTACACCTTC TRBJ1-2 TRBV5-5 . .
CASKGLGNEQFF TGTGCCAGCAAGGGACTCGGTAATGAGCAGTTCTTC TRBJ2-1 TRBV6-1 . many
CASSLGGSAAEQYF TGTGCCAGCAGCTTGGGCGGGAGTGCTGCCGAGCAGTACTTC TRBJ2-7 TRBV7-3 TRBD2 many
CASSLTRVADTQYF TGTGCCAGCAGCTTAACCCGCGTCGCAGATACGCAGTATTTT TRBJ2-3 TRBV7-3 . many
CASSPDLTGELFF TGTGCCAGCAGCCCGGATTTGACCGGGGAGCTGTTTTTT TRBJ2-2 TRBV7-3 . .
CASSLQSVGIDEQFF TGTGCCAGCAGCTTGCAGTCCGTAGGGATAGATGAGCAGTTCTTC TRBJ2-1 TRBV7-2 . once
CASSLSGGEETEAFF TGCGCCAGCAGCTTGTCAGGGGGCGAGGAAACTGAAGCTTTCTTT TRBJ1-1 TRBV5-1 TRBD1 many
CAISADLMGGEQYF TGTGCCATCAGTGCAGACCTGATGGGAGGCGAGCAGTACTTC TRBJ2-7 TRBV10-3 . .
CASSLGVEQETQYF TGTGCCAGCAGCCTAGGGGTAGAACAAGAGACCCAGTACTTC TRBJ2-5 TRBV7-6 . many
CASSLRETWSYF TGTGCCAGCAGCTTAAGGGAAACATGGTCGTACTTC TRBJ2-5 TRBV7-2 . many
CASSRQNYGYTF TGTGCCAGCTCACGACAAAACTATGGCTACACCTTC TRBJ1-2 TRBV18 . .
CASSQGHRGTGELFF TGTGCCAGCAGCCAAGGGCACAGGGGCACCGGGGAGCTGTTTTTT TRBJ2-2 TRBV14 TRBD1 .
CASSRDSMHEQFF TGTGCCAGCTCCCGAGACAGTATGCATGAGCAGTTCTTC TRBJ2-1 TRBV18 . once
CASSFTGLNQPQHF TGTGCCAGCAGTTTTACAGGGCTTAATCAGCCCCAGCATTTT TRBJ1-5 TRBV27 . many
CASSLGGRATGYGYTF TGTGCCAGCAGCTTAGGAGGGCGGGCCACCGGCTATGGCTACACCTTC TRBJ1-2 TRBV7-2 . many
CASSQVPDPWETQYF TGTGCCAGCAGCCAAGTTCCGGACCCGTGGGAGACCCAGTACTTC TRBJ2-5 TRBV3-1 . many
CSVTPGQAKTGELFF TGCAGCGTTACTCCGGGACAGGCCAAAACCGGGGAGCTGTTTTTT TRBJ2-2 TRBV29-1 TRBD1 .
CASSHPGLGTEAFF TGCGCCAGCAGCCACCCGGGCCTGGGGACTGAAGCTTTCTTT TRBJ1-1 TRBV4-1 . few
CASSLGLAGQETQYF TGCGCCAGCAGCTTGGGGCTAGCGGGCCAAGAGACCCAGTACTTC TRBJ2-5 TRBV5-1 TRBD2 many
CASSVRNTGEPFF TGTGCCAGCAGTGTCCGAAACACCGGGGAGCCGTTTTTT TRBJ2-2 TRBV6-4 . .
CASSPDRREQYF TGTGCCAGCAGTCCGGACAGACGGGAGCAGTACTTC TRBJ2-7 TRBV6-2/TRBV6-3 . many
CASSASSNYGYTF TGCGCCAGCAGTGCGAGTTCGAACTATGGCTACACCTTC TRBJ1-2 TRBV10-1 . many
CASSVAGAYNEQFF TGTGCCAGCAGTGTGGCGGGAGCCTACAATGAGCAGTTCTTC TRBJ2-1 TRBV25-1 TRBD2 few
CASSVGPPNYEQYF TGTGCCAGCAGCGTAGGGCCGCCAAACTACGAGCAGTACTTC TRBJ2-7 TRBV9 . many
CSAPALSGRPDTQYF TGCAGTGCTCCCGCCCTTAGCGGGAGACCAGATACGCAGTATTTT TRBJ2-3 TRBV20-1 TRBD2 many
CASSIGRLQPQHF TGTGCCAGTAGTATAGGTAGGCTTCAGCCCCAGCATTTT TRBJ1-5 TRBV19 . once
CASSLDLAASYEQYF TGCGCCAGCAGCTTGGACCTAGCGGCCTCCTACGAGCAGTACTTC TRBJ2-7 TRBV5-1 TRBD2 many
CASSAPGTGYQPQHF TGTGCCAGCTCAGCGCCCGGGACAGGGTATCAGCCCCAGCATTTT TRBJ1-5 TRBV18 TRBD1 many
CASRKTGYETQYF TGTGCCAGCAGAAAGACAGGGTACGAGACCCAGTACTTC TRBJ2-5 TRBV28 TRBD1 many
CASRSVHQSSYNEQFF TGTGCCAGCAGGTCGGTGCACCAGAGCTCCTACAATGAGCAGTTCTTC TRBJ2-1 TRBV6-1 . few
CASSFSTGRDTQYF TGTGCCAGCAGCTTCTCGACAGGGCGAGATACGCAGTATTTT TRBJ2-3 TRBV7-8 TRBD1 .
CSARGSTSGGVYQETQYF TGCAGTGCTAGGGGGTCGACTAGCGGGGGGGTGTACCAAGAGACCCAGTACTTC TRBJ2-5 TRBV20-1 TRBD2 many
CSVEDLIEGEQYF TGCAGCGTTGAAGATCTCATAGAGGGTGAGCAGTACTTC TRBJ2-7 TRBV29-1 . .
CASRTRGIGSGNTIYF TGTGCCAGCAGGACTAGGGGAATTGGCTCTGGAAACACCATATATTTT TRBJ1-3 TRBV6-1 . many